The 21 T cell receptor beta chains presented below share a single source sample, sequenced in a study of blood T cell repertoires in COVID-19 (dated by TCRdb to 2019 to 2021). Library generation was performed with the immunoSEQ multiplex PCR assay. TCRdb retrieved this table from immuneACCESS and kept in-frame rearrangements only. Not all clones are present; in checked studies, unresolved V genes account for under half, and no reason is known for the remainder. The sample table holds around 150,000 clones, of which approximately 82% were seen once. Around 7% of the sample belongs to the ten largest clones. Sequencing was performed on peripheral blood. These receptors were obtained from a middle-aged woman with COVID-19, enrolled during active disease.

CDR3 sequence reads: CASSQDRGQATSGANVLTF. The CDR3 DNA reads TGCGCCAGCAGCCAAGATCGTGGACAGGCCACCTCTGGGGCCAACGTCCTGACTTTC. The chain employs TRBV4-1 and TRBJ2-6; 7 nucleotides agree with TRBD1. V trimming: 0 bases; J trimming: 0 bases; junction bases outside the gene matches: 8. The CDR3 loop spans 19 amino acids. CDR1 and CDR2 from the germline V gene are MGHRA and YSYEKL.

This clone has only one observation. The chain employs TRBV27 and TRBJ2-3; TRBD2 matches at 12 bases. CDR1 MNHEY and CDR2 SMNVEV come from the germline V gene (reference sequence). This CDR3 is built from 18 residues. V lost 1 base and J lost 5; bases outside the gene matches: 10. CDR3 DNA sequence: TGTGCCAGCAGTTTATTTCGAGCGGCTAGCGGGGGGGGAGATACGCAGTATTTT. As protein: CASSLFRAASGGGDTQYF.

The J gene is TRBJ2-5, the V gene TRBV28; D perhaps matches TRBD1 (6 bases). Germline lookup yields CDR1 MDHEN and CDR2 SYDVKM. V lost 3 bases to trimming and J lost 6 bases, with 20 bases between them. The CDR3 is made up of 16 amino acids. For the CDR3, the DNA is TGTGCCAGCAGTTTCAGGGACACCCAGTTCTTGAAGACCCAGTACTTC. Protein: CASSFRDTQFLKTQYF.

The rearrangement links TRBV11-2 to TRBJ2-3; TRBD2 aligns across 10 bases. Germline-derived CDR1 and CDR2 are SGHAT and FQNNGV. With 6 bases clipped from V and 4 bases from J, the junction kept 10 bases outside the gene matches. The CDR3 has 16 residues. CDR3 loop: CASSRTSGMGPDTQYF. The CDR3 region has the DNA TGTGCCAGCAGTCGAACTAGCGGGATGGGGCCAGATACGCAGTATTTT.

This clone was seen once. This rearrangement joins TRBV5-6 to TRBJ1-1; no reliable D call. This CDR3 contains 15 residues. V was trimmed by 0 bases and J by 0 bases, leaving 9 bases between them. CDR1 is SGHDT, CDR2 YYEEEE, per germline. CDR3 sequence reads: CASSLGRALNTEAFF. The DNA for the CDR3 is TGTGCCAGCAGCTTGGGAAGAGCATTGAACACTGAAGCTTTCTTT.

The V gene is TRBV5-1, the J gene TRBJ2-7, with 11 bases fitting TRBD2. The CDR3 runs to 14 residues. Trimming cost V 1 base and J 5 bases; bases outside gene matches: 2. CDR1 and CDR2 (germline): SGHRS, YFSETQ. The CDR3 here is CASSLTSGSHEQYF. CDR3 nucleotide sequence: TGCGCCAGCAGCTTGACTAGCGGGAGCCACGAGCAGTACTTC.

This clone has a handful of counts. J is TRBJ1-5 and V is TRBV6-1; 7 nucleotides match TRBD1. CDR3 length: 15 residues. Losses at the gene ends were 2 bases for V and 5 bases for J; bases not matched to a gene: 6. Germline values: CDR1 MNHNS, CDR2 SASEGT. The DNA for the CDR3 is TGTGCCAGCAGTGAACTACAGGGGATCTATCAGCCCCAGCATTTT. This translates into CASSELQGIYQPQHF.

This clone was recorded a few times. V and J are TRBV28 and TRBJ1-4; D gene ambiguous. The V gene lost 6 bases and the J gene lost 11 bases, with 10 bases spanning the gap. CDR3 size: 11 residues. Germline CDR1 reads MDHEN; CDR2 reads SYDVKM. The CDR3 DNA reads as TGTGCCAGCAGGCGCACTGAGAAACTGTTTTTT. Protein: CASRRTEKLFF.

The chain joins TRBV9 to TRBJ2-3; TRBD2 matches at 7 bases. V shed 4 bases and J 3 bases; nucleotides not matched to a gene: 11. CDR3 size: 16 residues. Germline V CDR1 and CDR2: SGDLS, YYNGEE. CDR3 nucleotides: TGTGCCAGCAGCCTAGGTAGCGGGCTGATGACAGATACGCAGTATTTT. It is translated as CASSLGSGLMTDTQYF.

V is TRBV18 and J is TRBJ2-1, with 8 bases lining up with TRBD2. The CDR3 runs to 20 residues. The germline V gene has CDR1 KGHSH and CDR2 LQKENI. J gave up 3 bases and V 0 bases, and 16 bases lay outside the gene matches. CDR3 DNA sequence: TGTGCCAGCTCACCACCTGGCGGGGGGCCAGATTACCACGACTACAATGAGCAGTTCTTC. It codes for CASSPPGGGPDYHDYNEQFF.

V and J are TRBV5-1 and TRBJ2-3; D is perhaps TRBD2 (6 bases). V was cut by 7 bases and J by 1 base, with 13 bases left in between. This CDR3 has 14 residues. Germline V gives CDR1 SGHRS, CDR2 YFSETQ. This chain's CDR3 is CASRELGGTDTQYF. The CDR3 nucleotides read TGCGCCAGCCGGGAGTTAGGAGGCACAGATACGCAGTATTTT.

The rearrangement joins TRBV3-1 (or the pseudogene TRBV3-2) to TRBJ2-1; D unresolved. The CDR3 extends over 12 amino acids. Germline V gives CDR1 LGHDT, CDR2 YNNKEL (reference sequence). The V gene lost 2 bases and the J gene lost 7 bases, with 6 bases spanning the gap. This CDR3 is CASSQKLNEQFF. The DNA of the CDR3 is TGTGCCAGCAGCCAAAAGCTAAATGAGCAGTTCTTC.

This clone has at least ten counts. This sequence joins TRBV14 and TRBJ2-3; the D gene is possibly TRBD2 (5 bases). The CDR3 runs 16 residues. The germline V and J ends were trimmed by 0 bases and 4 bases, with 14 bases remaining between them. Germline values: CDR1 SGHDN, CDR2 FVKESK. The CDR3 protein is CASSQDRGFVADTQYF. The CDR3 DNA is TGTGCCAGCAGCCAAGATCGGGGATTCGTCGCAGATACGCAGTATTTT.

This chain links TRBV11-3 with TRBJ2-3; 11 bases are shared with TRBD2. This CDR3 comprises 16 residues. V was pared by 0 bases and J by 3 bases, with 2 bases of the junction left unmatched. Germline V lookup: CDR1 SGHNT, CDR2 YENEEA. The CDR3 region is CASSLDGTSGTDTQYF. The CDR3 nucleotides are TGTGCCAGCAGCTTAGATGGGACTAGCGGTACAGATACGCAGTATTTT.

This clone was counted once. The V gene is TRBV7-9, the J gene TRBJ1-1; the match to TRBD1 covers 7 bases. The V gene end was trimmed by 5 bases and the J gene end by 3 bases; junction bases not matched to a gene: 3. CDR1 and CDR2 (germline): SEHNR, FQNEAQ (reference sequence). The CDR3 length is 13 residues. CDR3 nucleotides: TGTGCCAGCAGCAAACAGGGGCACACTGAAGCTTTCTTT. This codes for CASSKQGHTEAFF.

V is TRBV19 and J is TRBJ2-5; TRBD1 matches 8 bases. Germline loops: CDR1 LNHDA, CDR2 SQIVND (reference sequence). J gave up 3 bases and V 5 bases, and 8 bases lay outside the gene matches. The CDR3 totals 15 residues. CDR3 in DNA: TGTGCCAGTAGTTCGAAGCCGGGACAGGAAGAGACCCAGTACTTC. It encodes CASSSKPGQEETQYF.

This clone has a handful of counts. The chain combines TRBV7-6 with TRBJ1-4; 10 bases match TRBD1. Germline CDR1 and CDR2: SGHVS and FNYEAQ. The CDR3 runs 17 residues. The trim removed 4 bases at V and 8 bases at J, leaving 13 bases unmatched. CDR3 DNA: TGTGCCAGCAGCTCCCAGGGACAGGGGAAGGTCCTAGAAAAACTGTTTTTT. This gives the protein CASSSQGQGKVLEKLFF.

The chain is built from TRBV7-2 and TRBJ1-1; D perhaps matches TRBD1 (5 bases). Germline V gene sequence: CDR1 SGHTA, CDR2 FQGNSA. Trimming removed 5 bases from V and 1 base from J, with 17 bases in between. The CDR3 is made up of 16 amino acids. As DNA, the CDR3 is TGTGCCAGCAGCCACTCCGCAGGGTCGAGGAACACTGAAGCTTTCTTT. Translation gives CASSHSAGSRNTEAFF.

This clone came up once. V usage is TRBV12-3 or TRBV12-4 and J usage is TRBJ1-2; D perhaps matches TRBD1 (6 bases). The CDR3 spans 12 residues. Trimming stripped 3 bases from V and 8 bases from J, with 10 bases between. This CDR3 reads CASSFGGGGYTF. CDR3 nucleotides: TGTGCCAGCAGTTTTGGGGGGGGCGGCTACACCTTC.

This chain connects TRBV3-1 (or the pseudogene TRBV3-2) to TRBJ2-7, with D perhaps matching TRBD2 (6 bases). The V gene's germline CDR1 is LGHDT and CDR2 YNNKEL (reference sequence). Trimming left V 4 bases short and J 7 bases short, with 20 bases between. The CDR3 totals 15 residues. CDR3 sequence (DNA): TGTGCCAGCAGCCGCTCGTGGCGGGGAAGGTTAGAGCAGTACGTC. As protein: CASSRSWRGRLEQYV.

The chain uses TRBV11-2 and TRBJ1-2; D gene ambiguous. The germline V and J ends were trimmed by 7 bases and 5 bases, with 8 bases remaining between them. Per germline, CDR1 SGHAT and CDR2 FQNNGV. This CDR3 has 11 residues. The CDR3 nucleotides read TGTGCCAGCATTTCCAAATATGGCTACACCTTC. Translating gives CASISKYGYTF. Drawing the rest from reference TRBV11-2 and TRBJ1-2, the complete variable domain is EAGVAQSPRYKIIEKRQSVAFWCNPISGHATLYWYQQILGQGPKLLIQFQNNGVVDDSQLPKDRFSAERLKGVDSTLKIQPAKLEDSAVYLCASISKYGYTFGSGTRLTVV.